This is a list of T cell receptor beta chains from one sample in a study of cytomegalovirus exposure and HLA in healthy donors. The table came from immunoSEQ multiplex PCR; TCRdb's copy has only in-frame clones and leaves some out. The sample lists over 70,000 clones; 77% were seen once. The sequencing sample was made of PBMCs. The source of these receptors is a man aged 30-40 years in good health and CMV-seronegative. Each CDR3 is given with its conserved first and last residue. The D gene is left open where the match is weak. Where a row states a size, it is once, few, many or the class of an expanded clone; other rows omit it.

CDR3nt	CDR3aa	abundance	v_gene	j_gene	d_gene
TGCGCCAGCAGCCAAAAGGGACTAGCGGGGAACAATGAGCAGTTCTTC	CASSQKGLAGNNEQFF	-	TRBV4-3	TRBJ2-1	TRBD2
TGTGCCTCTCGGCGGGGCCCTAATTCACCCCTCCACTTT	CASRRGPNSPLHF	once	TRBV19	TRBJ1-6	-
TGTGCCAGCAGCTTAGCGCGGTTAGCAGATACGCAGTATTTT	CASSLARLADTQYF	-	TRBV7-2	TRBJ2-3	-
TGCGCCAGCAGCCCCTCCCTAGCCAAAAACATTCAGTACTTC	CASSPSLAKNIQYF	-	TRBV5-1	TRBJ2-4	-
TGCAGTGCCCTTAATTCCTACGAGCAGTACTTC	CSALNSYEQYF	-	TRBV20-1	TRBJ2-7	-
TGTGCCAGCAGCTTAGGACTAGCGGGAGGCGGGGATACGCAGTATTTT	CASSLGLAGGGDTQYF	-	TRBV11-2	TRBJ2-3	TRBD2
TGTGCCAGCAGCCCAGAAGCGGACTCTAGCACAGATACGCAGTATTTT	CASSPEADSSTDTQYF	-	TRBV9	TRBJ2-3	-
TGTGCCAGCAGCCGCCGGCGGGGAGAGCAGTTCTTC	CASSRRRGEQFF	few	TRBV27	TRBJ2-1	-
TGCGCCAGCAGCCAAGGACGGGGACTAGCGCGGATCGACGAGCAGTACTTC	CASSQGRGLARIDEQYF	-	TRBV4-3	TRBJ2-7	TRBD2
TGTGCCAGCAGCTTTTTGGAGGGAGCTTTCTTT	CASSFLEGAFF	-	TRBV7-9	TRBJ1-1	-
TGTGCCAGCAGTCAAGGACAGGGCGATGAGCAGTTCTTC	CASSQGQGDEQFF	few	TRBV2	TRBJ2-1	TRBD1
TGTGCCAGCAGACTCGGGCGGGGGCGCGATGAAAAACTGTTTTTT	CASRLGRGRDEKLFF	-	TRBV7-6	TRBJ1-4	-
TGTGCCAGCAGTTTGGCGGTGCGCTCTGGAAACACCATATATTTT	CASSLAVRSGNTIYF	-	TRBV28	TRBJ1-3	-
TGTGCCAGCAGCAGTACAGGGGCGAACACCGGGGAGCTGTTTTTT	CASSSTGANTGELFF	-	TRBV7-8	TRBJ2-2	TRBD1
TGTGCCAGCAGCTCGCCCCGACAATCAACTAATGAAAAACTGTTTTTT	CASSSPRQSTNEKLFF	-	TRBV7-9	TRBJ1-4	-
TGTGCCAGCAGGCTAAACAGGGGGTATGGCTACACCTTC	CASRLNRGYGYTF	-	TRBV28	TRBJ1-2	TRBD1
TGTGCCAGTAGTATACAGGGGCTTGAGGATACGCAGTATTTT	CASSIQGLEDTQYF	-	TRBV19	TRBJ2-3	-
TGTGCCAGCTCACCACCGCAGGGGAAGATAGGGAATACGCAGTATTTT	CASSPPQGKIGNTQYF	-	TRBV18	TRBJ2-3	-
TGTGCCAGCAGCGTAGAAGGAACTAGAGGCAATGAGCAGTTCTTC	CASSVEGTRGNEQFF	-	TRBV9	TRBJ2-1	-
TGTGCCAGCACCCTCAGGGGGTGGAACACTGAAGCTTTCTTT	CASTLRGWNTEAFF	-	TRBV6-6	TRBJ1-1	TRBD1
TGCGCCAGCAGTCAATTAAAGCAGGGGAGGGATGAGCAGTTCTTC	CASSQLKQGRDEQFF	-	TRBV23-1	TRBJ2-1	-
TGTGCCAGCTCACTACAGGGGGCTCGGTATGAGCAGTTCTTC	CASSLQGARYEQFF	-	TRBV18	TRBJ2-1	TRBD1
TGTGCCAGCAGCTTGCGGGAGGGCGGTACAGATACGCAGTATTTT	CASSLREGGTDTQYF	-	TRBV5-6	TRBJ2-3	TRBD2
TGTGCCAGCAGCCCCTTCTCAGGGCGGGAGTCCTACTACGAGCAGTACTTC	CASSPFSGRESYYEQYF	-	TRBV7-6	TRBJ2-7	TRBD2
TGTGCCAGCAGCTCACAGGGATCCGAGCAGTACTTC	CASSSQGSEQYF	-	TRBV11-2	TRBJ2-7	-
TGCGCCAGCAGCTCACTGTCCGGGACAACAACTGAAGCTTTCTTT	CASSSLSGTTTEAFF	once	TRBV5-1	TRBJ1-1	-
TGCGCCAGCAGCCAAGCCCCGACAGGTGGGAACACCATATATTTT	CASSQAPTGGNTIYF	-	TRBV4-3	TRBJ1-3	-
TGTGCCAGCAGTTTATCTTGGACAGGGGGTAGTGTGCAGTACTTC	CASSLSWTGGSVQYF	-	TRBV27	TRBJ2-7	TRBD1
TGTGCCAGCAGCTTGGGGGCCGAGCAGTACTTC	CASSLGAEQYF	-	TRBV5-6	TRBJ2-7	-
TGTGCCAGCAGTGGCGGCACCCTAGCCAAAAACATTCAGTACTTC	CASSGGTLAKNIQYF	-	TRBV6-1	TRBJ2-4	-
TGCGCCAGCAGCTTGGAGGCTAGTCGGTCTGAGCAGTTCTTC	CASSLEASRSEQFF	-	TRBV5-1	TRBJ2-1	-
TGTGCCTGGAGTCGACAGCTCGGGAACACTGAAGCTTTCTTT	CAWSRQLGNTEAFF	-	TRBV30	TRBJ1-1	-
TGTGCCAGCAGCTTGAAGGGACAGGGGAACACTGAAGCTTTCTTT	CASSLKGQGNTEAFF	-	TRBV5-4	TRBJ1-1	TRBD1
TGTGCCAGCAGCCCCCAGGGTTGGGATGGCTACACCTTC	CASSPQGWDGYTF	few	TRBV7-9	TRBJ1-2	-
TGTGCCATCAGTGCGGACAGAACCAACTATGGCTACACCTTC	CAISADRTNYGYTF	-	TRBV10-3	TRBJ1-2	-
TGTGCCAGCAGTGACGCTAGCGGGAGTGGGGAGACCCAGTACTTC	CASSDASGSGETQYF	-	TRBV25-1	TRBJ2-5	TRBD2
TGTGCCAGCAGTGAAGGGGTTTTCGGAGGGTATAACACTGAAGCTTTCTTT	CASSEGVFGGYNTEAFF	-	TRBV6-1	TRBJ1-1	-
TGTGCCGGCCAGGGGCCCCACTATGGCTACACCTTC	CAGQGPHYGYTF	-	TRBV7-9	TRBJ1-2	-